This TCR beta chain was identified during a study of post-analysis software for immune sequencing data. Findings and caveats of the study: Four to six TRBV segments were significantly more frequent in patients than in controls. TRBV5-6, TRBV5-1 and TRBV20-1 were among these segments.

This clonotype has more than one count but fewer than ten. The antigen is unknown. Each TCR beta cDNA library carried unique molecular identifiers. A population of 1 to 10 million T cells gave rise to 400,000 to 550,000 cDNA molecules. TCRdb reanalysed the PCR reads using MiXCR and keeps one entry per CDR3 protein. The sample yields about 170,000 distinct CDR3 sequences, roughly 31% seen once. CDR3 size: 16 residues. With V trimmed by 5 bases and J by 4 bases, 11 bases remained unmatched. Per germline, CDR1 SEHNR and CDR2 FQNEAQ (reference sequence). The TCR comes from a girl between 5 and 17 years old with multiple sclerosis. V gene TRBV7-9 combines with J gene TRBJ2-7, with 10 bases aligning to TRBD1. The sequenced sample consisted of blood. Written as DNA, the CDR3 is TGTGCCAGCAGCATGACAGGGGGCGCAGTATTTTACGAGCAGTACTTC. Translation: CASSMTGGAVFYEQYF.